What follows describes a single TCR beta chain. What it recognizes is unknown. Using a J-beta primer mix together with a sample-barcoded 5' primer, a second PCR was run for roughly 7 to 12 cycles. Sequencing recovered at least 2.5 million CDR3-containing paired-end reads from each sample. MiXCR, run by TCRdb on the 5' RACE reads, gives a single entry per CDR3 protein. The sample shows over a million distinct CDR3 sequences, approximately 38% of them seen only once. The sample originates from a study of blood T cells in healthy people across ages. Study-level findings and limits: Across the age range, TCR beta diversity per million T cells fell in a roughly linear way.

Sequencing input: blood. The receptor was derived from a woman younger than 30 in good health.

CDR3 bases: TGTGCCAGCAGCTCGGGGCGGCACAATCAGCCCCAGCATTTT. Its translation: CASSSGRHNQPQHF. V gene TRBV6-5 combines with J gene TRBJ1-5, with D perhaps matching TRBD1 (5 bases). The ends were cut back, 6 bases at V and 3 bases at J, with 12 bases in the middle. Germline V CDR1 and CDR2: MNHEY, SVGAGI. This CDR3 contains 14 residues.